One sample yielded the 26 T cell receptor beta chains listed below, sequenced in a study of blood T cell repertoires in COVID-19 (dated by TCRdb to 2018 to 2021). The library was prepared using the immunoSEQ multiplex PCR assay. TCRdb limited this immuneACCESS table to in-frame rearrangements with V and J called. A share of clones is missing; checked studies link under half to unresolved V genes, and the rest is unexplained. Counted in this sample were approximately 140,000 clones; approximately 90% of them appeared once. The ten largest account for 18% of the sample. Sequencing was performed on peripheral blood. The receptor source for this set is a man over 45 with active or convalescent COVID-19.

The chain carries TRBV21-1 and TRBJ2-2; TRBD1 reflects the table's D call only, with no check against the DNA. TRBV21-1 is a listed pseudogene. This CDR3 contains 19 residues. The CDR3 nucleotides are TGTGCCAGCAGCAAAAAAACGGTTGGGCAGGGTCCGAACACCGGGGAGCTGTTTTTT. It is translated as CASSKKTVGQGPNTGELFF.

CDR3 sequence reads: CASSVAGRLAGELFF. The CDR3 DNA is TGTGCCAGCAGCGTAGCGGGGAGGCTAGCCGGGGAGCTGTTTTTT. V usage is TRBV9 and J usage is TRBJ2-2; D is perhaps TRBD2 (6 bases). Trimming shortened V by 0 bases and J by 6 bases, and 12 bases separated the two germline ends. The CDR3 runs 15 residues. Germline loops: CDR1 SGDLS, CDR2 YYNGEE.

This CDR3 is CASSSPGLGAYEQYF. CDR3 nucleotides: TGCGCCAGCAGTTCACCGGGACTAGGGGCCTACGAGCAGTACTTC. The chain links TRBV5-1 to TRBJ2-7, with 8 bases identical to TRBD2. V was clipped by 5 bases and J by 2 bases; unmatched bases: 9. The CDR3 runs to 15 residues. Germline values: CDR1 SGHRS, CDR2 YFSETQ.

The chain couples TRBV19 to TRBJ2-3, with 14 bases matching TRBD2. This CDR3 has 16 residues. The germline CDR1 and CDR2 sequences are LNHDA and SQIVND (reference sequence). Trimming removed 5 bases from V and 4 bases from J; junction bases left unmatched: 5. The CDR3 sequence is CASSLRTSGRPDTQYF. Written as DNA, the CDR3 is TGTGCCAGTAGTTTACGGACTAGCGGGAGGCCAGATACGCAGTATTTT. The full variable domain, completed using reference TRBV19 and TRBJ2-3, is DGGITQSPKYLFRKEGQNVTLSCEQNLNHDAMYWYRQDPGQGLRLIYYSQIVNDFQKGDIAEGYSVSREKKESFPLTVTSAQKNPTAFYLCASSLRTSGRPDTQYFGPGTRLTVL.

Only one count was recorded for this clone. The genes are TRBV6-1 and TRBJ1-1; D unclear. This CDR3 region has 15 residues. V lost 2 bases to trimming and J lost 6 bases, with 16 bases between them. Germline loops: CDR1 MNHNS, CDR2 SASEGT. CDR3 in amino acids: CASSEYGMQRAEAFF. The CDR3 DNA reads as TGTGCCAGCAGTGAATACGGGATGCAGCGGGCTGAAGCTTTCTTT.

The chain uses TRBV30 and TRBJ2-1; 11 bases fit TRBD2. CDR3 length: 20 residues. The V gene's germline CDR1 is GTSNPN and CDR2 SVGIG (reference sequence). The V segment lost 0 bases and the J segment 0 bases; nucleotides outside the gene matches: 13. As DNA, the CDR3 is TGTGCCTGGAGTGTACTCGGGACTAGCGGATCCTTCGGCTCCTACAATGAGCAGTTCTTC. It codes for CAWSVLGTSGSFGSYNEQFF.

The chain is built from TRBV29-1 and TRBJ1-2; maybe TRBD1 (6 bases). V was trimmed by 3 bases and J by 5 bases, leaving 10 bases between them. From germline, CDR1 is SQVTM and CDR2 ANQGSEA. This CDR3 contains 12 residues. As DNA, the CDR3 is TGCAGCGTTGATGAGGACAGTTATGGCTACACCTTC. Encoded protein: CSVDEDSYGYTF.

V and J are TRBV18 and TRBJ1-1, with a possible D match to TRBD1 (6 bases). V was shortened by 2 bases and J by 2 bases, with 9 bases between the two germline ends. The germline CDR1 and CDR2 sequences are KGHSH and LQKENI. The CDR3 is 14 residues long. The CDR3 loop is CASSPGTFNTEAFF. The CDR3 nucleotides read TGTGCCAGCTCACCAGGGACATTTAACACTGAAGCTTTCTTT.

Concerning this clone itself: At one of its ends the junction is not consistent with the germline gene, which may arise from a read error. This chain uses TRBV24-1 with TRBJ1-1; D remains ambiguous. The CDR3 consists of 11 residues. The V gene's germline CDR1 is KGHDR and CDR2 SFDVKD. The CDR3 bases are TGTGCCACCTGTGACGGGAATGAAGCTTTCTTT. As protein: CATCDGNEAFF.

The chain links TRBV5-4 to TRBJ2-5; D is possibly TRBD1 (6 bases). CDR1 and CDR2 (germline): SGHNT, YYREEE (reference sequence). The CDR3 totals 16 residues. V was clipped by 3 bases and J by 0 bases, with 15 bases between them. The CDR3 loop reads CASSSRGQRYQETQYF. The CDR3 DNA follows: TGTGCCAGCAGCTCGAGGGGACAAAGGTACCAAGAGACCCAGTACTTC.

The CDR3 loop reads CASRLPGQGSYEQYF. Here the CDR3 DNA reads TGCGCCAGCAGGTTACCGGGACAGGGTTCCTACGAGCAGTACTTC. The chain recombines TRBV5-1 with TRBJ2-7; 9 nucleotides align to TRBD1. CDR1 and CDR2 (germline): SGHRS, YFSETQ. The CDR3 has 15 residues. Germline trimming cut 5 bases from V and 1 base from J; bases unmatched to any gene: 7.

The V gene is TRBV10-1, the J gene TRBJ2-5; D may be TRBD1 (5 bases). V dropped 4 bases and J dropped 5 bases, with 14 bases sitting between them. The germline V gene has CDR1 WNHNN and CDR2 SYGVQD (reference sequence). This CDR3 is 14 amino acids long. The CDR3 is CASSAYGRAETQYF. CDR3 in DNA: TGCGCCAGCAGTGCTTATGGCAGGGCGGAGACCCAGTACTTC.

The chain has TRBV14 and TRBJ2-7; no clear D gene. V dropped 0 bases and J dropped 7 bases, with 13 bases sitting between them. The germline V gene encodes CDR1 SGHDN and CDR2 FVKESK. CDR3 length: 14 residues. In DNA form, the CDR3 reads TGTGCCAGCAGCCAAGACCCTGGAGCTAGGGAGCAGTACTTC. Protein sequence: CASSQDPGAREQYF. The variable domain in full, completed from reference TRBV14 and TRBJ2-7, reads EAGVTQFPSHSVIEKGQTVTLRCDPISGHDNLYWYRRVMGKEIKFLLHFVKESKQDESGMPNNRFLAERTGGTYSTLKVQPAELEDSGVYFCASSQDPGAREQYFGPGTRLTVT.

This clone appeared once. The CDR3 sequence: CAWTRGSGRFNEQFF. CDR3 DNA: TGTGCCTGGACCCGGGGTAGCGGGAGATTTAATGAGCAGTTCTTC. The chain couples TRBV30 to TRBJ2-1, with 9 bases matching TRBD2. Trimming cost V 4 bases and J 7 bases; bases outside gene matches: 11. Germline lookup yields CDR1 GTSNPN and CDR2 SVGIG (reference sequence). The CDR3 is 15 amino acids.

As DNA, the CDR3 is TGCAGCGTTGATAGCAGAACTAGCACAGATACGCAGTATTTT. Protein: CSVDSRTSTDTQYF. This rearrangement joins TRBV29-1 to TRBJ2-3; D call uncertain. The V end lost 3 bases, the J end lost 0 bases, and 10 bases lay between the germline ends. This CDR3 spans 14 amino acids. Germline CDR1 SQVTM, CDR2 ANQGSEA.

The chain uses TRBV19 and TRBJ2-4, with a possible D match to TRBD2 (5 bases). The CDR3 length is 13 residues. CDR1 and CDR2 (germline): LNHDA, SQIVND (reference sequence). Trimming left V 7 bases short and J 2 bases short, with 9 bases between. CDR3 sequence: CASTGSSKNIQYF. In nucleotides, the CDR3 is TGTGCCAGTACGGGGAGTTCCAAAAACATTCAGTACTTC. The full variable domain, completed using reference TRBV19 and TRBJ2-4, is DGGITQSPKYLFRKEGQNVTLSCEQNLNHDAMYWYRQDPGQGLRLIYYSQIVNDFQKGDIAEGYSVSREKKESFPLTVTSAQKNPTAFYLCASTGSSKNIQYFGAGTRLSVL.

CDR3 sequence reads: CASSWGRQEKLFF. CDR3 in DNA: TGTGCCAGTAGTTGGGGGCGTCAGGAAAAACTGTTTTTT. This chain uses TRBV19 with TRBJ1-4; D may be TRBD1 (6 bases). The germline CDR1 and CDR2 sequences are LNHDA and SQIVND (reference sequence). The CDR3 covers 13 residues. Trimming removed 5 bases at V and 8 bases at J, with 12 bases between.

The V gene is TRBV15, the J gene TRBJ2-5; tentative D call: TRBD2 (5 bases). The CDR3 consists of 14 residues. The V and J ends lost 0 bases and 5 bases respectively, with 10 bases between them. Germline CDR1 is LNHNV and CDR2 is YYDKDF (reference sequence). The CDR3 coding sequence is TGTGCCACCAGCAGAGATCGGGGAGCGGAGACCCAGTACTTC. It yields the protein CATSRDRGAETQYF. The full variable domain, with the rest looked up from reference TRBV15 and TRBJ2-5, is DAMVIQNPRYQVTQFGKPVTLSCSQTLNHNVMYWYQQKSSQAPKLLFHYYDKDFNNEADTPDNFQSRRPNTSFCFLDIRSPGLGDTAMYLCATSRDRGAETQYFGPGTRLLVL.

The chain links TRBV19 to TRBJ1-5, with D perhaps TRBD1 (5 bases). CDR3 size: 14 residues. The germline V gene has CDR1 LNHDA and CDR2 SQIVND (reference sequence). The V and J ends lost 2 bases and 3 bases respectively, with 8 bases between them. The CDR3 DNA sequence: TGTGCCAGTAGTATAACAGGAGACAATCAGCCCCAGCATTTT. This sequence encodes CASSITGDNQPQHF.

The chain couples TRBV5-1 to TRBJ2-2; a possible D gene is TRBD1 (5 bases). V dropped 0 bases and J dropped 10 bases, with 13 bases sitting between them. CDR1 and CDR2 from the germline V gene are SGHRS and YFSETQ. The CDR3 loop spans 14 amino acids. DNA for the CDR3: TGCGCCAGCAGCTTGGGACAGCAGACATCGGAGCTGTTTTTT. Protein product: CASSLGQQTSELFF.

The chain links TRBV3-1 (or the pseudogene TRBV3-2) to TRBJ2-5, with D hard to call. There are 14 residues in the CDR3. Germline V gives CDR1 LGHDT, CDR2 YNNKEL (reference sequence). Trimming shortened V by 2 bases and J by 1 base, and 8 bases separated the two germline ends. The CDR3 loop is CASSQYGSQETQYF. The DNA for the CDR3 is TGTGCCAGCAGCCAATATGGCAGCCAAGAGACCCAGTACTTC.

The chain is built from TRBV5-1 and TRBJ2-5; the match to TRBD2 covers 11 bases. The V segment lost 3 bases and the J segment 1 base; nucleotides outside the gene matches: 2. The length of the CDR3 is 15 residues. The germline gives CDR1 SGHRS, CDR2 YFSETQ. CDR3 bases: TGCGCCAGCAGCTCCGGGACTAGCGGCCAAGAGACCCAGTACTTC. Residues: CASSSGTSGQETQYF.

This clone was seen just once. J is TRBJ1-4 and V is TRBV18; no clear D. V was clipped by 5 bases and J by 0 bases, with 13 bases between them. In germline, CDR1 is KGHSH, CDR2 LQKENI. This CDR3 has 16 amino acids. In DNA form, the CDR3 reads TGTGCCAGCTCATCGACACATAGAGCAACTAATGAAAAACTGTTTTTT. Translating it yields CASSSTHRATNEKLFF.

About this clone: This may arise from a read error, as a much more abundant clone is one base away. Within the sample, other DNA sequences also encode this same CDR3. The chain's CDR3 is CASSQGYGYTF. The DNA for the CDR3 is TGTGCCAGCAGTCAGGGCTATGGCTACACCTTC. The chain employs TRBV6-5 and TRBJ1-2; D might be TRBD1 (5 bases). The germline gives CDR1 MNHEY, CDR2 SVGAGI. V lost 5 bases and J lost 4, with 5 bases in between. The CDR3 loop spans 11 amino acids.

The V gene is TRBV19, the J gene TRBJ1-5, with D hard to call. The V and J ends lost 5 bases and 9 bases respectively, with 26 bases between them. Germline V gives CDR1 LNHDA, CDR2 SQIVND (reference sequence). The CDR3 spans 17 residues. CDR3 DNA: TGTGCCAGTAGTGCCTTGACGGTCTGGGAGGGTAGTGCGCCCCAGCATTTT. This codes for CASSALTVWEGSAPQHF.

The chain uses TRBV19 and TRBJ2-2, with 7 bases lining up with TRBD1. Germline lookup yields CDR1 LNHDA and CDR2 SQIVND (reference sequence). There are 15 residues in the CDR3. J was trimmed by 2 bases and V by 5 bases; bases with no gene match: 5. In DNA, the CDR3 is TGTGCCAGTAGTCTTAGACAGGGAAACACCGGGGAGCTGTTTTTT. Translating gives CASSLRQGNTGELFF.